The clone carrying this T cell receptor (beta chain) is a singleton in its sample. Its antigen is undetermined. The study ran its PCR with 60 Vbeta and 13 Jbeta primers. The data were produced by immunoSEQ multiplex PCR, yet TCRdb's version contains in-frame clones alone and is incomplete. The table records some 220,000 clones, approximately 84% of them present only once. These data come from a study of cytomegalovirus exposure and HLA in healthy donors. The V end was cut by 3 bases, the J end by 0 bases, with 10 bases between. Per the germline V gene, CDR1 is SGHNT and CDR2 is YYREEE (reference sequence). The CDR3 totals 15 residues. Study-level findings and limits: Many donors carried some public TCRs, although rarity characterized most TCR sequences. Later analysis identified some 16,000 TCR beta sequences associated with HLA alleles, using a false discovery rate threshold of 0.05.

This chain connects TRBV5-4 to TRBJ1-3; D is undetermined. Sequenced sample: PBMCs. The TCR was taken from a girl aged 2-10 years in good health and CMV-seronegative. Here the CDR3 reads CASSSRRDSGNTIYF. CDR3 bases: TGTGCCAGCAGCTCCCGGCGGGACTCTGGAAACACCATATATTTT.